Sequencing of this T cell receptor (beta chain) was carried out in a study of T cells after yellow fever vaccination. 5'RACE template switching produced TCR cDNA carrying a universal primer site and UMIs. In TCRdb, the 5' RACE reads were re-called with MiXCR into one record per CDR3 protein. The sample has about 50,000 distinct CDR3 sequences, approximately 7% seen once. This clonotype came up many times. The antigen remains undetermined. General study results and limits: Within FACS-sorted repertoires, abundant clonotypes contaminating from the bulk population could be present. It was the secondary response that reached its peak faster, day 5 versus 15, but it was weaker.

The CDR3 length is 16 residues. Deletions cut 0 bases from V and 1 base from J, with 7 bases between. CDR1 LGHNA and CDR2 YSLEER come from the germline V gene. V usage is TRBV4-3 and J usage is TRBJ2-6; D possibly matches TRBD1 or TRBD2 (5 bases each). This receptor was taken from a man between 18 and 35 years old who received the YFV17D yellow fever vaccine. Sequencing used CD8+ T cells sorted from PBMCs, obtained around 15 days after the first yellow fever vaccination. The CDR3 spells CASSQEGVSGANVLTF. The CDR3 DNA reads TGCGCCAGCAGCCAAGAGGGGGTGTCTGGGGCCAACGTCCTGACTTTC.